The next 30 T cell receptor beta chains were all read from a single sample in a study of T cell responses to AZD1222 COVID-19 vaccine. Clones were read by immunoSEQ multiplex PCR, and TCRdb kept only the in-frame ones, dropping some. The sample has approximately 140,000 clones, roughly 88% seen once; the top ten hold around 1.6%. Sample: peripheral blood, taken 28 days after the second AZD1222 dose. Receptors originate from an adult who received the AZD1222 COVID-19 vaccine.

The V gene is TRBV28, the J gene TRBJ1-5, with D tentatively TRBD1 (5 bases). The CDR3 is made up of 15 amino acids. The V gene's germline CDR1 is MDHEN and CDR2 SYDVKM. Between the trimmed V and J ends, which lost 7 bases and 7 bases, there was a span of 20 bases. CDR3 region: CASTPVRVRGQPQHF. DNA for the CDR3: TGTGCCAGCACCCCCGTAAGGGTCCGGGGGCAGCCCCAGCATTTT.

The chain has TRBV7-9 and TRBJ1-5; D possibly corresponds to TRBD1 (6 bases). Trimming took off 8 bases at V and 4 bases at J, with 12 bases between the two ends. From germline, CDR1 is SEHNR and CDR2 FQNEAQ (reference sequence). This CDR3 is built from 13 residues. In DNA, the CDR3 is TGTGCCAGCTCCCGGACAGTAAATCAGCCCCAGCATTTT. Translated: CASSRTVNQPQHF.

The chain is built from TRBV19 and TRBJ1-5, with D hard to call. CDR1 is LNHDA and CDR2 is SQIVND in the germline V gene (reference sequence). This CDR3 has 13 residues. The V end lost 5 bases, the J end lost 4 bases, and 9 bases lay between the germline ends. In DNA form, the CDR3 reads TGTGCCAGTAGTTACGAGTCTAATCAGCCCCAGCATTTT. Amino acids: CASSYESNQPQHF.

This chain links TRBV7-2 with TRBJ2-5; the D is unclear. The germline gives CDR1 SGHTA, CDR2 FQGNSA. The V gene lost 5 bases and the J gene lost 5 bases, with 9 bases spanning the gap. CDR3 length: 12 amino acids. CDR3 sequence: CASSPQRETQYF. The CDR3 DNA reads TGTGCCAGCAGCCCTCAGAGGGAGACCCAGTACTTC.

The chain joins TRBV28 to TRBJ2-3; 7 bases are shared with TRBD2. The CDR3 totals 14 residues. Trimming cost V 8 bases and J 0 bases; bases outside gene matches: 5. Germline V gene lookup returns CDR1 MDHEN and CDR2 SYDVKM. CDR3 loop: CASGPGGSTDTQYF. CDR3 nucleotides: TGTGCCAGCGGGCCGGGGGGAAGCACAGATACGCAGTATTTT.

The rearrangement joins TRBV6-5 to TRBJ1-2, with D maybe TRBD1 (5 bases). The germline V gene encodes CDR1 MNHEY and CDR2 SVGAGI. Trimming pared 8 bases from V and 5 bases from J, leaving 15 bases between. The CDR3 totals 13 residues. CDR3 nucleotide sequence: TGTGCCAGCTCGACAGCGTCCTCATATGGCTACACCTTC. As protein: CASSTASSYGYTF.

The chain uses TRBV9 and TRBJ1-1, with D hard to call. Germline V lookup: CDR1 SGDLS, CDR2 YYNGEE. The V and J ends lost 4 bases and 5 bases respectively, with 9 bases between them. CDR3 length: 12 residues. CDR3: CASSPHGTEAFF. CDR3 bases: TGTGCCAGCAGCCCCCATGGGACTGAAGCTTTCTTT.

The rearrangement joins TRBV7-3 to TRBJ1-2; possibly TRBD1 for D (6 bases). Germline V gene data show CDR1 as SGHTA and CDR2 as FQGTGA. The CDR3 has 13 residues. V was trimmed by 3 bases and J by 8 bases, leaving 13 bases between them. The CDR3 here is CASSFEVGGGYTF. CDR3 DNA: TGTGCCAGCAGCTTTGAGGTCGGGGGCGGCTACACCTTC.

The chain employs TRBV18 and TRBJ2-7; possible D gene TRBD1, 5 bases. The V end was cut by 3 bases, the J end by 2 bases, with 8 bases between. This CDR3 comprises 13 residues. Germline CDR1 and CDR2: KGHSH and LQKENI. The CDR3 sequence is CASSPDRAYEQYV. CDR3 coding DNA: TGTGCCAGCTCACCCGACAGAGCCTACGAGCAGTACGTC.

The chain is built from TRBV28 and TRBJ2-7, with D perhaps TRBD2 (5 bases). Germline CDR1 reads MDHEN; CDR2 reads SYDVKM. CDR3 length: 14 amino acids. V was clipped by 3 bases and J by 3 bases, with 12 bases between them. CDR3 bases: TGTGCCAGCAGTTTTCATCTAGCCGTCTACGAGCAGTACTTC. As protein: CASSFHLAVYEQYF.

The genes are TRBV7-2 and TRBJ2-1; TRBD1 aligns across 8 bases. The CDR3 sequence is 13 residues long. The junction had 1 base not matched to a gene; V was cut back by 2 bases and J by 7 bases. Germline CDR1 and CDR2: SGHTA and FQGNSA. CDR3: CASSLNRGNEQFF. In nucleotides, the CDR3 is TGTGCCAGCAGCTTAAACAGGGGGAATGAGCAGTTCTTC.

This chain uses TRBV6-5 with TRBJ1-5, with 9 bases matching TRBD1. From germline, CDR1 is MNHEY and CDR2 SVGAGI. This CDR3 comprises 15 residues. After removal of 6 bases from V and 4 bases from J, the junction contained 7 bases not matched to a gene. The CDR3, as DNA: TGTGCCAGCAGGGGCGGGACAGGGCAGAATCAGCCCCAGCATTTT. This translates into CASRGGTGQNQPQHF.

The rearrangement joins TRBV28 to TRBJ2-2; D may match TRBD1 or TRBD2 (5 bases each). This CDR3 is built from 15 residues. Germline loops: CDR1 MDHEN, CDR2 SYDVKM. Trimming left V 6 bases short and J 4 bases short, with 15 bases between. DNA for the CDR3: TGTGCCAGCAGGACGAACGGGGCCTCCACCGGGGAGCTGTTTTTT. As protein: CASRTNGASTGELFF.

The CDR3 sequence is CATAALALNTYEQYF. Written as DNA, the CDR3 is TGTGCCACCGCGGCGTTGGCCCTGAACACCTACGAGCAGTACTTC. This chain links TRBV7-9 with TRBJ2-7, with unresolved D. Germline CDR1 is SEHNR and CDR2 is FQNEAQ (reference sequence). Trimming left V 10 bases short and J 2 bases short, with 21 bases between. CDR3 length equals 15 residues.

This chain connects TRBV19 to TRBJ2-5, with 13 nucleotides matching TRBD2. V lost 5 bases and J lost 7; bases outside the gene matches: 7. CDR1 and CDR2 from the germline V gene are LNHDA and SQIVND (reference sequence). The CDR3 is 15 amino acids. The CDR3 region is CASSELAGGQGTQYF. DNA for the CDR3: TGTGCCAGTAGTGAACTAGCGGGAGGGCAGGGGACCCAGTACTTC.

This chain joins TRBV11-2 and TRBJ2-5; TRBD2 might be the D (7 bases). The germline V gene has CDR1 SGHAT and CDR2 FQNNGV. The CDR3 covers 14 residues. V shed 5 bases and J shed 5 bases, with 15 bases lying between them. CDR3 residues: CASSPRGGLETQYF. The CDR3 nucleotides read TGTGCCAGCAGCCCTAGGGGGGGCTTGGAGACCCAGTACTTC.

This clone was observed once. The V gene is TRBV28, the J gene TRBJ1-5; D gene uncertain. Trimming shortened V by 3 bases and J by 7 bases, and 10 bases separated the two germline ends. The CDR3 covers 13 residues. Germline values: CDR1 MDHEN, CDR2 SYDVKM. CDR3 in DNA: TGTGCCAGCAGTTTGACTGCCCCACAGCCCCAGCATTTT. Translation: CASSLTAPQPQHF.

The chain joins TRBV5-8 to TRBJ1-2; 7 nucleotides align to TRBD1. The CDR3 is 14 residues long. With 4 bases clipped from V and 5 bases from J, the junction kept 8 bases outside the gene matches. Looked up from germline, CDR1 is SGHTS and CDR2 is YDEGEE. CDR3 region: CASSLRQGWYGYTF. DNA of the CDR3: TGTGCCAGCAGCCTCCGACAGGGTTGGTATGGCTACACCTTC.

The V gene is TRBV19, the J gene TRBJ2-1, with 7 bases lining up with TRBD2. V shed 2 bases, J shed 4 bases, and the junction held 5 bases outside the gene matches. The germline CDR1 and CDR2 sequences are LNHDA and SQIVND (reference sequence). This CDR3 has 15 residues. For the CDR3, the DNA is TGTGCCAGTAGTATAATGAGCGGGAAGTACAATGAGCAGTTCTTC. Its protein is CASSIMSGKYNEQFF.

The rearrangement uses TRBV6-5 and TRBJ1-3; D gene uncertain. The ends were cut back, 8 bases at V and 2 bases at J, with 16 bases in the middle. This CDR3 region has 15 residues. Germline-derived CDR1 and CDR2 are MNHEY and SVGAGI. The CDR3 here is CASAPRAPPGNTIYF. The CDR3 DNA sequence: TGTGCCAGCGCGCCGAGAGCACCCCCTGGAAACACCATATATTTT.

In this sample, this clone turned up once. J is TRBJ1-1 and V is TRBV5-4, with D possibly being TRBD1 (5 bases). CDR3 length equals 15 residues. CDR1 is SGHNT and CDR2 is YYREEE in the germline V gene (reference sequence). The V gene lost 4 bases and the J gene lost 0 bases, with 13 bases spanning the gap. CDR3 amino acids: CASSAGRAMNTEAFF. The CDR3 coding sequence is TGTGCCAGCAGCGCGGGGCGAGCGATGAACACTGAAGCTTTCTTT.

The chain couples TRBV7-8 to TRBJ2-1; 7 nucleotides align to TRBD1. Germline CDR1 reads SGHVS; CDR2 reads FQNEAQ. The CDR3 runs to 15 residues. The V segment lost 5 bases and the J segment 0 bases; nucleotides outside the gene matches: 4. CDR3 region: CASSRQGSSYNEQFF. CDR3 DNA sequence: TGTGCCAGCAGCCGACAGGGTAGCTCCTACAATGAGCAGTTCTTC.

The chain employs TRBV28 and TRBJ1-2, with 8 nucleotides matching TRBD1. Germline trimming cut 5 bases from V and 0 bases from J; bases unmatched to any gene: 11. CDR1 MDHEN and CDR2 SYDVKM come from the germline V gene. The CDR3 is made up of 17 amino acids. The CDR3 sequence: CASSEGRGLLANYGYTF. The CDR3 DNA is TGTGCCAGCAGTGAAGGCAGGGGGCTCCTCGCTAACTATGGCTACACCTTC.

The chain employs TRBV5-6 and TRBJ2-7; 11 bases align to TRBD1. Germline lookup yields CDR1 SGHDT and CDR2 YYEEEE. This CDR3 is built from 16 residues. V shed 2 bases, J shed 3 bases, and the junction held 7 bases outside the gene matches. Written as DNA, the CDR3 is TGTGCCAGCAGCTTTGCCGGGACAGGGGGGGTCTACGAGCAGTACTTC. Amino acid sequence: CASSFAGTGGVYEQYF.

The V and J genes are TRBV6-5 and TRBJ1-4; unclear D gene. Germline CDR1 is MNHEY and CDR2 is SVGAGI. The CDR3 spans 15 residues. V lost 7 bases and J lost 8, with 20 bases in between. CDR3 DNA: TGTGCCAGCACCTTGACCTCCGTGAGCCGGGAAAAACTGTTTTTT. It encodes CASTLTSVSREKLFF.

This chain uses TRBV6-6 with TRBJ1-5; D is possibly TRBD1 (5 bases). The V end was cut by 0 bases, the J end by 2 bases, with 11 bases between. The CDR3 is 16 residues long. CDR1 and CDR2 from the germline V gene are MNHNY and SVGAGI (reference sequence). In DNA, the CDR3 is TGTGCCAGCAGTTACTCACCGGGACTGGGCAATCAGCCCCAGCATTTT. Its protein is CASSYSPGLGNQPQHF.

This chain uses TRBV28 with TRBJ1-6, with TRBD1 matching 10 bases. The CDR3 is 17 amino acids. With 1 base clipped from V and 10 bases from J, the junction kept 10 bases outside the gene matches. CDR1 and CDR2 from the germline V gene are MDHEN and SYDVKM. DNA for the CDR3: TGTGCCAGCAGTTTATTAGGACAGGGGGAGGTAGTCTCACCCCTCCACTTT. Its protein is CASSLLGQGEVVSPLHF.

This clone is a singleton in its sample. This chain connects TRBV29-1 to TRBJ1-1, with D hard to call. The V and J ends lost 3 bases and 0 bases respectively, with 8 bases between them. CDR3 length equals 13 residues. Germline CDR1 SQVTM, CDR2 ANQGSEA. For the CDR3, the DNA is TGCAGCGTTGAGGAGAACATGAACACTGAAGCTTTCTTT. This sequence encodes CSVEENMNTEAFF.

This chain links TRBV7-6 with TRBJ2-1, with a tentative D call TRBD2 (8 bases). The CDR3 has 17 residues. Germline loops: CDR1 SGHVS, CDR2 FNYEAQ. V was shortened by 2 bases and J by 5 bases, with 19 bases between the two germline ends. For the CDR3, the DNA is TGTGCCAGCAGCTTAACAGGGGCGGGACTAGGGCACAATGAGCAGTTCTTC. Its protein is CASSLTGAGLGHNEQFF.

The rearrangement links TRBV28 to TRBJ1-1; D remains unclear. The germline CDR1 and CDR2 sequences are MDHEN and SYDVKM. This CDR3 has 17 amino acids. V was shortened by 6 bases and J by 3 bases, with 23 bases between the two germline ends. The CDR3 DNA sequence: TGTGCCAGCAGCCCTCTTACACGTAGGACCCGAGACACTGAAGCTTTCTTT. Amino acids: CASSPLTRRTRDTEAFF.